A single sample is the source of the 14 T cell receptor beta chains below, sequenced in a study of T cells in Graves' hyperthyroidism and ophthalmopathy. TCR beta CDR3 regions were amplified from RNA. When the TCR CDR3 underwent first-round RT-PCR, the HTBI primer set was used. TCRdb fed the multiplex PCR reads into MiXCR, producing one record per CDR3 protein. Here the sample spans hundreds of thousands of distinct CDR3 sequences, 14% being singletons. Sequences were obtained from blood. The source is a woman aged 18-29 years with Graves' hyperthyroidism.

This clonotype has only a few counts. The chain uses TRBV5-1 and TRBJ2-7; D is unclear. The germline gives CDR1 SGHRS, CDR2 YFSETQ. Trimming shortened V by 1 base and J by 2 bases, and 16 bases separated the two germline ends. The CDR3 totals 16 residues. DNA of the CDR3: TGCGCCAGCAGCTTGTTTTCAAGTCTTTCTACCTACGAGCAGTACTTC. Translated, it gives CASSLFSSLSTYEQYF.

This clonotype occurred many times. This rearrangement joins TRBV7-2 to TRBJ2-3; possible D gene TRBD2, 6 bases. The CDR3 totals 15 residues. V was cut by 5 bases and J by 2 bases, with 14 bases left in between. Germline assignment: CDR1 SGHTA and CDR2 FQGNSA. The CDR3 DNA reads as TGTGCCAGCAGCATCACTAGCCCTGTCACAGATACGCAGTATTTT. Encoded protein: CASSITSPVTDTQYF.

This chain links TRBV6-1 with TRBJ1-1, with D unresolved. The CDR3 spans 13 residues. The germline V gene encodes CDR1 MNHNS and CDR2 SASEGT. Trimming removed 5 bases from V and 8 bases from J, with 15 bases in between. The CDR3 DNA follows: TGTGCCAGCAGTAATGGAGGGCCTCGCGAAGCTTTCTTT. Protein sequence: CASSNGGPREAFF.

Written as DNA, the CDR3 is TGTGCCAGCAGCTTCGGGGACAGGGGAAACACTGAAGCTTTCTTT. Encoded protein: CASSFGDRGNTEAFF. This sequence joins TRBV7-9 and TRBJ1-1; 10 bases are shared with TRBD1. The CDR3 sequence is 15 residues long. The V segment lost 3 bases and the J segment 2 bases; nucleotides outside the gene matches: 3. Germline-derived CDR1 and CDR2 are SEHNR and FQNEAQ (reference sequence). The entire variable domain, with the rest obtained from reference TRBV7-9 and TRBJ1-1, is as follows: DTGVSQNPRHKITKRGQNVTFRCDPISEHNRLYWYRQTLGQGPEFLTYFQNEAQLEKSRLLSDRFSAERPKGSFSTLEIQRTEQGDSAMYLCASSFGDRGNTEAFFGQGTRLTVV.

This clonotype was seen repeatedly, ten times or more. CDR3 loop: CASSPGQGASETQYF. For the CDR3, the DNA is TGTGCCAGCTCACCTGGCCAGGGGGCCTCGGAGACCCAGTACTTC. V gene TRBV18 combines with J gene TRBJ2-5, with 8 bases identical to TRBD1. The CDR3 sequence is 15 residues long. Germline CDR1 reads KGHSH; CDR2 reads LQKENI. V lost 3 bases to trimming and J lost 5 bases; unmatched junction nucleotides: 8.

The sample holds a few counts of this clonotype. This chain joins TRBV28 and TRBJ2-1, with D unresolved. The CDR3 has 14 residues. V was pared by 4 bases and J by 8 bases, with 15 bases between. The germline V gene encodes CDR1 MDHEN and CDR2 SYDVKM. CDR3 sequence (DNA): TGTGCCAGCAGTTCCCTCGGCAGTGTCTATGAGCAGTTCTTC. Translating it yields CASSSLGSVYEQFF.

The chain joins TRBV6-4 to TRBJ2-3; 9 bases fit TRBD2. Germline values: CDR1 MRHNA, CDR2 SNTAGT. The CDR3 loop spans 17 amino acids. V dropped 4 bases and J dropped 4; count of bases not matched to a gene: 12. Written as DNA, the CDR3 is TGTGCCAGCAGTGGCGCGGCGGCGGGAGGGCCTGCAGATACGCAGTATTTT. Encoded protein: CASSGAAAGGPADTQYF.

This clonotype was recorded at least ten times. This rearrangement joins TRBV2 to TRBJ1-1; the match to TRBD1 covers 10 bases. The V segment lost 4 bases and the J segment 1 base; nucleotides outside the gene matches: 6. Looked up from germline, CDR1 is SNHLY and CDR2 is FYNNEI. The CDR3 contains 16 residues. The CDR3 here is CASSVGTGDPNTEAFF. As DNA, the CDR3 is TGTGCCAGCAGTGTTGGGACAGGGGACCCGAACACTGAAGCTTTCTTT.

This clonotype was seen ten or more times. V gene TRBV20-1 combines with J gene TRBJ2-1; the D gene could be TRBD1 or TRBD2 (6 bases each). V gave up 6 bases and J gave up 12 bases, with 33 bases separating them. This CDR3 region has 17 residues. The germline V gene has CDR1 DFQATT and CDR2 SNEGSKA (reference sequence). This CDR3 reads CSAPGGPGGGPRAGQFF. In DNA, the CDR3 is TGCAGTGCCCCTGGGGGGCCTGGTGGGGGGCCTCGGGCAGGGCAGTTCTTC.

At least ten counts were recorded for this clonotype. This chain uses TRBV27 with TRBJ2-3; unclear D gene. The germline V gene has CDR1 MNHEY and CDR2 SMNVEV (reference sequence). The CDR3 is 11 residues long. Deletions cut 5 bases from V and 6 bases from J, with 6 bases between. The CDR3 loop is CASSNGDTQYF. Written as DNA, the CDR3 is TGTGCCAGCAGTAATGGGGATACGCAGTATTTT.

The chain is built from TRBV5-1 and TRBJ2-1; tentative D call: TRBD2 (5 bases). Germline V gene sequence: CDR1 SGHRS, CDR2 YFSETQ. Trimming shortened V by 0 bases and J by 10 bases, and 17 bases separated the two germline ends. The CDR3 runs 15 residues. The CDR3 reads CASSLAVTTGIEQFF. CDR3 nucleotides: TGCGCCAGCAGCTTGGCTGTGACTACGGGCATAGAGCAGTTCTTC.

This clonotype has at least ten counts. J is TRBJ2-1 and V is TRBV28; the D is unclear. The V end lost 4 bases, the J end lost 12 bases, and 13 bases lay between the germline ends. Germline V gene lookup returns CDR1 MDHEN and CDR2 SYDVKM. The CDR3 has 12 amino acids. Here the CDR3 DNA reads TGTGCCAGCAGTTCACGTAGATTTGGGCAGTTCTTC. Translating it yields CASSSRRFGQFF.

This clonotype was counted a few times. This sequence joins TRBV20-1 and TRBJ1-5; 7 bases are shared with TRBD1. Unmatched junction bases numbered 14, after V lost 6 bases and J lost 6 bases. The CDR3 is 15 amino acids. Germline V gene data show CDR1 as DFQATT and CDR2 as SNEGSKA (reference sequence). Here the CDR3 DNA reads TGCAGTGCCCAGAGGGGGCGGGGGGCGGGTCAGCCCCAGCATTTT. Its protein product is CSAQRGRGAGQPQHF.

This clonotype was observed many times. The chain is built from TRBV7-9 and TRBJ2-7; no clear D gene. V lost 5 bases, J lost 6 bases, and 17 bases lay in between. Looked up from germline, CDR1 is SEHNR and CDR2 is FQNEAQ (reference sequence). The length of the CDR3 is 14 residues. CDR3 DNA sequence: TGTGCCAGCAGCCTATGGCGATCGACAACCGAGCAGTACTTC. The encoded protein is CASSLWRSTTEQYF.